This entry is about one TCR beta chain. Assay used: immunoSEQ multiplex PCR; TCRdb lists only in-frame clones, some missing. The sample records over 300,000 clones, 80% to 90% being singletons. This entry is derived from a study of blood T cell repertoires in COVID-19. Study in general: Samples representing acute and convalescent COVID-19 were sourced from the United States, Italy and Spain.

Per the germline V gene, CDR1 is KGHSH and CDR2 is LQKENI. The CDR3 contains 14 residues. Trimming took 3 bases from V and 4 from J, leaving 12 bases between them. The TCR originated in a woman in her forties or fifties with acute or convalescent COVID-19. The chain combines TRBV18 with TRBJ1-2; D perhaps matches TRBD1 (5 bases). Input material: peripheral blood. This chain's CDR3 is CASSPEQEGYGYTF. In DNA form, the CDR3 reads TGTGCCAGCTCACCCGAACAGGAGGGCTATGGCTACACCTTC.